This passage covers 14 T cell receptor beta chains from one sample sequenced in a study of CD4+ T cells in melanoma. Method: immunoSEQ multiplex PCR; TCRdb's copy keeps in-frame clones and lacks some. Of about 18,000 clones in the sample, about 80% were seen once. Sequenced: cells from a culture (not recorded whether cultured in vitro). The source of these receptors is a human donor with melanoma.

The J gene is TRBJ2-1, the V gene TRBV18; D may be TRBD1 or TRBD2 (6 bases each). V was clipped by 3 bases and J by 1 base, with 19 bases between them. This CDR3 region has 18 residues. In germline, CDR1 is KGHSH, CDR2 LQKENI. The CDR3 DNA is TGTGCCAGCTCACCGTCGTACGGCGGAGGGGGTTCCTACAATGAGCAGTTCTTC. It yields the protein CASSPSYGGGGSYNEQFF. Complete variable domain (other parts from reference TRBV18 and TRBJ2-1): NAGVMQNPRHLVRRRGQEARLRCSPMKGHSHVYWYRQLPEEGLKFMVYLQKENIIDESGMPKERFSAEFPKEGPSILRIQQVVRGDSAAYFCASSPSYGGGGSYNEQFFGPGTRLTVL.

This chain joins TRBV9 and TRBJ2-4; 10 bases are a match to TRBD2. The CDR3 contains 16 residues. V lost 4 bases and J lost 0; bases outside the gene matches: 4. Per germline, CDR1 SGDLS and CDR2 YYNGEE. CDR3 nucleotides: TGTGCCAGCAGCCCCAGACTAGCGGGAGCCAAAAACATTCAGTACTTC. This encodes CASSPRLAGAKNIQYF.

The chain joins TRBV7-2 to TRBJ2-3; no definite D call. Trimming removed 2 bases from V and 1 base from J, with 4 bases in between. The CDR3 runs 13 residues. Germline values: CDR1 SGHTA, CDR2 FQGNSA. Here the CDR3 DNA reads TGTGCCAGCAGCTTAATGGGCACAGATACGCAGTATTTT. It specifies CASSLMGTDTQYF.

This clone has only one observation. The V and J genes are TRBV19 and TRBJ2-2; D possibly corresponds to TRBD1 (6 bases). Between the trimmed V and J ends, which lost 11 bases and 9 bases, there was a span of 22 bases. The CDR3 loop spans 14 amino acids. Germline CDR1 and CDR2: LNHDA and SQIVND (reference sequence). CDR3 nucleotides: TGTGCCGTCCATCCGGGTGGGGGCCTGAGGGAGCTGTTTTTT. Protein sequence: CAVHPGGGLRELFF.

The chain joins TRBV7-9 to TRBJ1-2; TRBD1 matches at 7 bases. The CDR3 totals 13 residues. Germline CDR1 and CDR2: SEHNR and FQNEAQ (reference sequence). V trimming: 3 bases; J trimming: 6 bases; junction bases outside the gene matches: 4. CDR3 amino acids: CASSFPGGNGYTF. The CDR3 DNA is TGTGCCAGCAGCTTTCCAGGGGGAAATGGCTACACCTTC. The complete variable domain, with remaining parts taken from reference TRBV7-9 and TRBJ1-2, reads DTGVSQNPRHKITKRGQNVTFRCDPISEHNRLYWYRQTLGQGPEFLTYFQNEAQLEKSRLLSDRFSAERPKGSFSTLEIQRTEQGDSAMYLCASSFPGGNGYTFGSGTRLTVV.

The rearrangement links TRBV9 to TRBJ1-4, with D perhaps TRBD1 (6 bases). Germline V lookup: CDR1 SGDLS, CDR2 YYNGEE. This CDR3 has 12 amino acids. Trimming removed 0 bases from V and 14 bases from J, with 11 bases in between. The CDR3 DNA reads as TGTGCCAGCAGCGTAGAGGGGGGCTTGCTGTTTTTT. Translated, it gives CASSVEGGLLFF.

On this clone: Mismatch with germline at one junction end may stem from a read error. The chain is built from TRBV6-1 and TRBJ1-5, with 8 bases identical to TRBD1. CDR3 length: 15 residues. Per the germline V gene, CDR1 is MNHNS and CDR2 is SASEGT. As DNA, the CDR3 is TGTGCCAGCAGTGAACAGTCAGGGGGCAACCAGCCCCAGCATTTT. Its translation is CASSEQSGGNQPQHF.

The CDR3 DNA reads as TGTGCCAGCAGCTTAAGGGGGGACCCCAGTGGCTACACCTTC. Amino acids: CASSLRGDPSGYTF. This chain connects TRBV7-9 to TRBJ1-2; D is possibly TRBD1 (6 bases). CDR1 and CDR2 (germline): SEHNR, FQNEAQ (reference sequence). The V and J ends lost 2 bases and 7 bases respectively, with 14 bases between them. This CDR3 contains 14 residues.

V is TRBV7-2 and J is TRBJ1-2; D uncertain. The germline V and J ends were trimmed by 3 bases and 4 bases, with 18 bases remaining between them. The CDR3 spans 16 residues. Germline values: CDR1 SGHTA, CDR2 FQGNSA. CDR3 bases: TGTGCCAGCAGCTTCCGAACAAGGCGAAAGTCCTATGGCTACACCTTC. Protein: CASSFRTRRKSYGYTF. Filled out from reference TRBV7-2 and TRBJ1-2, the complete variable domain reads GAGVSQSPSNKVTEKGKDVELRCDPISGHTALYWYRQSLGQGLEFLIYFQGNSAPDKSGLPSDRFSAERTGGSVSTLTIQRTQQEDSAVYLCASSFRTRRKSYGYTFGSGTRLTVV.

In its sample, this clone was seen once. The rearrangement links TRBV2 to TRBJ1-6; TRBD1 matches 7 bases. The CDR3 is 13 amino acids. V was pared by 8 bases and J by 9 bases, with 7 bases of the junction left unmatched. Germline V gene data show CDR1 as SNHLY and CDR2 as FYNNEI. CDR3 sequence reads: CASGQETSSPLHF. CDR3 bases: TGTGCCAGCGGACAGGAGACAAGTTCACCCCTCCACTTT.

This clone has just a few counts. The rearrangement links TRBV18 to TRBJ2-2, with 10 bases matching TRBD2. Germline assignment: CDR1 KGHSH and CDR2 LQKENI. Losses at the gene ends were 7 bases for V and 4 bases for J; bases not matched to a gene: 6. The CDR3 length is 15 residues. CDR3 region: CASYSGGAGTGELFF. CDR3 nucleotides: TGTGCCAGCTACAGCGGGGGGGCCGGCACCGGGGAGCTGTTTTTT.

The rearrangement joins TRBV5-1 to TRBJ2-5, with 8 bases identical to TRBD2. V was pared by 2 bases and J by 5 bases, with 8 bases of the junction left unmatched. The CDR3 has 15 residues. Germline V CDR1 and CDR2: SGHRS, YFSETQ. For the CDR3, the DNA is TGCGCCAGCAGCTTAAGCGGGGGTACCGCGGAGACCCAGTACTTC. Translation: CASSLSGGTAETQYF.

The chain carries TRBV12-5 and TRBJ2-3; the match to TRBD1 covers 8 bases. J lost 6 bases, V lost 2 bases, and 4 bases had no gene match. Germline V gene data show CDR1 as LGHNT and CDR2 as FRNRAP. The CDR3 spans 14 residues. The CDR3 DNA reads as TGTGCTAGTGGTTTGTCGACAGGGGTGGATACGCAGTATTTT. Its protein product is CASGLSTGVDTQYF.

This chain uses TRBV18 with TRBJ1-1, with D maybe TRBD1 (5 bases). V shed 2 bases and J shed 8 bases, with 18 bases lying between them. Germline lookup yields CDR1 KGHSH and CDR2 LQKENI. This CDR3 region has 15 residues. The DNA for the CDR3 is TGTGCCAGCTCACCAGAGGGGCGATCCCTCGTGGAAGCTTTCTTT. Protein: CASSPEGRSLVEAFF.